The T cell receptor beta chain described here comes from a study of molecular identifiers for immune sequencing clone quantification. TCRdb independently ran MiXCR on the PCR reads; one entry per CDR3 protein. The data show some 100,000 distinct CDR3 sequences, with under 20% seen just once and around 0.8% held by the top ten. In the sort, naive CD8 T cells were defined as CD8+CD4-CCR7+CD45RA+. In its sample, this clonotype was seen many times. The CDR3 extends over 17 amino acids. Looked up from germline, CDR1 is LGHNA and CDR2 is YSLEER. J gave up 2 bases and V 1 base, and 8 bases lay outside the gene matches.

This TCR derives from a human donor in good health. Some libraries in this study had Jurkat cell RNA spiked in. The rearrangement uses TRBV4-3 and TRBJ2-1; 7 bases map to TRBD1. Sequences were obtained from naive CD8+ T cells from blood, with Jurkat cell RNA spiked in. Regarding subset: FACS-sorted CD8+CD4-CCR7+CD45RA+ naive T cells. Written as DNA, the CDR3 is TGCGCCAGCAGCCAAGGCGCGGACAGGACAGCCTACAATGAGCAGTTCTTC. Amino acid sequence: CASSQGADRTAYNEQFF.